The 16 T cell receptor beta chains below were found in one sample sequenced in a study of vaccination and CD4 T cells after COVID-19. Treatment meaning: roughly 11-day PBMC culture with coronavirus spike peptide pools or control peptides (ViraFEST assay). Their cognate antigens are unknown. Cultured CD4+ T cell DNA was sequenced using the Oncomine TCR Beta short-read assay. TCRdb itself ran the PCR reads through MiXCR, one entry per CDR3 protein. The sample includes some 17,000 distinct CDR3 sequences, 55% to 75% of them seen just once. The sequencing input was CD4+ T cells from blood, cultured in vitro. These receptors came from a human donor who had recovered from COVID-19.

This clonotype has a handful of counts. The V and J genes are TRBV6-1 and TRBJ2-5; TRBD2 agrees at 10 bases. CDR1 and CDR2 from the germline V gene are MNHNS and SASEGT. CDR3 length: 14 amino acids. V lost 4 bases and J lost 5; bases outside the gene matches: 4. Here the CDR3 reads CASSAGLAIETQYF. CDR3 coding DNA: TGTGCCAGCAGTGCGGGACTAGCGATTGAGACCCAGTACTTC.

This chain connects TRBV11-2 to TRBJ1-5; D uncertain. Trimming pared 5 bases from V and 3 bases from J, leaving 8 bases between. The germline CDR1 and CDR2 sequences are SGHAT and FQNNGV. The CDR3 has 13 amino acids. In nucleotides, the CDR3 is TGTGCCAGCAGCCAGACATTCAATCAGCCCCAGCATTTT. As protein: CASSQTFNQPQHF.

The chain is built from TRBV24-1 and TRBJ2-1; tentatively, D is TRBD2 (6 bases). V lost 5 bases to trimming and J lost 0 bases, with 13 bases between them. Germline CDR1 KGHDR, CDR2 SFDVKD. The CDR3 is made up of 16 amino acids. The CDR3 sequence: CATSGGGGSSYNEQFF. CDR3 DNA: TGTGCCACCAGTGGGGGTGGAGGGAGCTCCTACAATGAGCAGTTCTTC.

This clonotype occurred a few times. The chain employs TRBV6-1 and TRBJ2-5, with a weak D call TRBD2 (7 bases). The CDR3 contains 14 residues. Germline V gives CDR1 MNHNS, CDR2 SASEGT. V gave up 8 bases and J gave up 3 bases, with 16 bases separating them. CDR3: CASAIGGAEETQYF. The CDR3 region has the DNA TGTGCCAGCGCGATTGGGGGGGCGGAAGAGACCCAGTACTTC.

The rearrangement joins TRBV7-3 to TRBJ2-3; the match to TRBD2 covers 8 bases. The CDR3 spans 16 residues. V shed 5 bases, J shed 3 bases, and the junction held 10 bases outside the gene matches. Germline V gives CDR1 SGHTA, CDR2 FQGTGA. The CDR3 here is CASSQKGSGSTDTQYF. CDR3 DNA sequence: TGTGCCAGCAGCCAAAAGGGCAGCGGGAGTACAGATACGCAGTATTTT.

CDR3 region: CSAREGGNTEAFF. CDR3 DNA: TGCAGTGCTAGAGAAGGAGGGAACACTGAAGCTTTCTTT. V gene TRBV20-1 combines with J gene TRBJ1-1; D not resolved. This CDR3 is built from 13 residues. Germline values: CDR1 DFQATT, CDR2 SNEGSKA (reference sequence). V was cut by 0 bases and J by 1 base, with 6 bases left in between.

This clonotype was detected only once. V and J are TRBV24-1 and TRBJ2-5; D not resolved. CDR3 length equals 17 residues. V lost 1 base, J lost 4 bases, and 18 bases lay in between. Germline V gene data show CDR1 as KGHDR and CDR2 as SFDVKD. The CDR3 loop is CATSDFWMGKGRETQYF. Here the CDR3 DNA reads TGTGCCACCAGTGATTTTTGGATGGGGAAGGGCCGAGAGACCCAGTACTTC.

The sample holds one count of this clonotype. This sequence joins TRBV7-2 and TRBJ2-2; perhaps TRBD2 as D (5 bases). The CDR3 spans 17 residues. Trimming shortened V by 5 bases and J by 0 bases, and 16 bases separated the two germline ends. CDR1 is SGHTA, CDR2 FQGNSA, per germline. The CDR3 is CASSLGARAANTGELFF. CDR3 sequence (DNA): TGTGCCAGCAGCCTGGGAGCTAGAGCCGCGAACACCGGGGAGCTGTTTTTT.

CDR3 bases: TGCAGCGTTGACCCCGGACAGGGAATGGGTGGCTACACCTTC. As protein: CSVDPGQGMGGYTF. The chain has TRBV29-1 and TRBJ1-2, with 8 nucleotides matching TRBD1. The CDR3 is made up of 14 amino acids. The germline CDR1 and CDR2 sequences are SQVTM and ANQGSEA. The V gene end was trimmed by 3 bases and the J gene end by 7 bases; junction bases not matched to a gene: 10.

This sequence joins TRBV20-1 and TRBJ2-3; tentative D call: TRBD1 (6 bases). The CDR3 length is 12 residues. Germline-derived CDR1 and CDR2 are DFQATT and SNEGSKA (reference sequence). V was cut by 6 bases and J by 4 bases, with 11 bases left in between. The CDR3 DNA reads TGCAGTGCAAGAAGACAGGCAGATACGCAGTATTTT. Its translation: CSARRQADTQYF.

The table lists this clonotype with a few counts. The rearrangement uses TRBV29-1 and TRBJ1-1, with D hard to call. This CDR3 is built from 11 residues. Germline V gives CDR1 SQVTM, CDR2 ANQGSEA. Trimming took 3 bases from V and 10 from J, leaving 12 bases between them. DNA for the CDR3: TGCAGCGTTGAGCCTCTTCAGAGAGCTTTCTTT. Translated, it gives CSVEPLQRAFF.

This clonotype turned up a few times. The rearrangement links TRBV20-1 to TRBJ2-3, with 13 bases lining up with TRBD2. Germline lookup yields CDR1 DFQATT and CDR2 SNEGSKA (reference sequence). This CDR3 has 20 residues. J was trimmed by 4 bases and V by 1 base; bases with no gene match: 17. The CDR3 reads CSARALKWTSGSGEADTQYF. In nucleotides, the CDR3 is TGCAGTGCTAGAGCTCTAAAATGGACTAGCGGGAGCGGCGAGGCAGATACGCAGTATTTT.

J is TRBJ1-2 and V is TRBV14; no firm D call. The V gene lost 2 bases and the J gene lost 7 bases, with 8 bases spanning the gap. The germline V gene encodes CDR1 SGHDN and CDR2 FVKESK. The CDR3 sequence is 12 residues long. The chain's CDR3 is CASSQMTGGYTF. The CDR3 region has the DNA TGTGCCAGCAGCCAAATGACCGGTGGCTACACCTTC.

This clonotype was observed a handful of times. The genes are TRBV6-2 or TRBV6-3 and TRBJ1-2; maybe TRBD1 (6 bases). Germline lookup yields CDR1 MNHEY and CDR2 SVGEGT. The CDR3 runs 17 residues. V dropped 6 bases and J dropped 4 bases, with 24 bases sitting between them. The CDR3 DNA is TGTGCCAGCAGCTCACGATCAACCCAGGGGTCTTTCTATGGCTACACCTTC. This gives the protein CASSSRSTQGSFYGYTF.

This chain links TRBV19 with TRBJ1-1; D is uncertain. Germline CDR1 is LNHDA and CDR2 is SQIVND (reference sequence). V was clipped by 3 bases and J by 0 bases, with 8 bases between them. CDR3 length: 14 amino acids. CDR3 bases: TGTGCCAGTAGTATGGAGGGTATGAACACTGAAGCTTTCTTT. Translation gives CASSMEGMNTEAFF.

CDR3 loop: CSASSGVSYEQYF. In DNA, the CDR3 is TGCAGTGCTAGTAGCGGGGTGTCCTACGAGCAGTACTTC. The chain uses TRBV20-1 and TRBJ2-7; 8 bases agree with TRBD2. Germline V lookup: CDR1 DFQATT, CDR2 SNEGSKA (reference sequence). Trimming took 3 bases from V and 1 from J; bases not matched to a gene: 2. This CDR3 is built from 13 residues.